This T cell receptor (beta chain) was profiled in a study of OX40 agonist ivuxolimab in advanced cancers. Study-wide context: Every 2 weeks, patients got intravenous ivuxolimab at one of six dose levels (0.01-10 mg/kg).

This table comes from immunoSEQ multiplex PCR, and its TCRdb copy is limited to in-frame clones, with some not included. The sample contains fewer than 30,000 clones, around 87% of which appear only once. On this clone itself: Its antigen remains unknown.

The study's findings and limits: Both CD4+ and CD8+ T cell populations in blood had undergone clonal expansion by week 6 at 0.1 to 3.0 mg/kg. Expanded clones were, on average, more numerous among CD8+ T cells than CD4+.

The cohort excluded patients with autoimmune disease history or systemic immunosuppression. The material was CD4+ or CD8+ T cells sorted from blood, obtained in a trial of the OX40 agonist ivuxolimab. This sequence originates from an adult with an advanced solid tumor such as melanoma, head and neck, liver or kidney cancer.

The CDR3 spells CASSAPTSGGVSYEQYF. The CDR3 DNA reads as TGTGCCAGCAGCGCGCCCACAAGCGGGGGGGTTTCCTACGAGCAGTACTTC. J is TRBJ2-7 and V is TRBV7-9; 10 bases align to TRBD2. Trimming removed 5 bases from V and 1 base from J; junction bases left unmatched: 11. The germline gives CDR1 SEHNR, CDR2 FQNEAQ (reference sequence). The CDR3 is 17 amino acids.